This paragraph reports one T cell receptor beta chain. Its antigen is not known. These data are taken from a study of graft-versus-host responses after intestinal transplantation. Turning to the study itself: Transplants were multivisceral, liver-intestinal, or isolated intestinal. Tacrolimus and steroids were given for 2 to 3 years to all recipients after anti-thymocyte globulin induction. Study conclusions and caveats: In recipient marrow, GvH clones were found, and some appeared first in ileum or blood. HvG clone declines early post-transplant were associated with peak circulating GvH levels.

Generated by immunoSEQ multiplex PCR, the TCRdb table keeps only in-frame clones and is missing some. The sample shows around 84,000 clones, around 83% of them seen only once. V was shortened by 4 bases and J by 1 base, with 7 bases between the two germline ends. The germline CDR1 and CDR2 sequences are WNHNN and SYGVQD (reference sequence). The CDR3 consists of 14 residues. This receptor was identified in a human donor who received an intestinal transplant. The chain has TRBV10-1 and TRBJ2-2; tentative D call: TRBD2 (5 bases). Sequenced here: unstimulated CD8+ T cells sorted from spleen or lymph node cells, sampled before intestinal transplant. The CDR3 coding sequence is TGCGCCAGCAGTGGAGCGGTGAACACCGGGGAGCTGTTTTTT. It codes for CASSGAVNTGELFF.